The 26 T cell receptor beta chains listed next were all sequenced from one sample in a study of human T cells and chemical hapten exposure. One entry per CDR3 protein results from TCRdb running MiXCR on the RACE reads. The data contain some 350,000 distinct CDR3 sequences, 6% to 8.5% of them singletons. Time point of the sample: patch test 1, 2 weeks after DPC sensitization. Specified treatment: therapeutic diphenylcyclopropenone sensitization with weekly scalp DPC. The sample here was whole blood, taken in connection with sensitization to the hapten diphenylcyclopropenone (DPC). These receptor sequences come from a woman in her late teens or twenties with alopecia areata. Some clones in this sample may be carry-over from other donors' samples.

This sequence joins TRBV7-9 and TRBJ1-1; D gene ambiguous. The CDR3 totals 15 residues. The V and J ends lost 3 bases and 0 bases respectively, with 11 bases between them. The germline V gene encodes CDR1 SEHNR and CDR2 FQNEAQ (reference sequence). DNA of the CDR3: TGTGCCAGCAGCTTCCGCCCGACTATGAACACTGAAGCTTTCTTT. The encoded protein is CASSFRPTMNTEAFF.

The CDR3 DNA reads as TGTGCCAGTAGTCCCAGAGGGGGGACAGGGGACACTGAAGCTTTCTTT. As protein: CASSPRGGTGDTEAFF. The rearrangement uses TRBV19 and TRBJ1-1, with 10 bases lining up with TRBD1. V lost 5 bases to trimming and J lost 3 bases; unmatched junction nucleotides: 9. Germline loops: CDR1 LNHDA, CDR2 SQIVND (reference sequence). This CDR3 contains 16 residues.

This clonotype was seen many times. This rearrangement joins TRBV2 to TRBJ2-5; 7 positions match TRBD2. The length of the CDR3 is 15 residues. Trimming cost V 5 bases and J 5 bases; bases outside gene matches: 11. In germline, CDR1 is SNHLY, CDR2 FYNNEI. This CDR3 is CASSRSTSTWETQYF. The CDR3 DNA is TGTGCCAGCAGTCGGTCGACTAGCACATGGGAGACCCAGTACTTC.

This clonotype showed up just a few times. The gene calls are TRBV28 and TRBJ2-3; the D gene is possibly TRBD2 (6 bases). V was pared by 3 bases and J by 0 bases, with 10 bases between. This CDR3 has 15 amino acids. Per germline, CDR1 MDHEN and CDR2 SYDVKM. CDR3 residues: CASSFKAGSTDTQYF. CDR3 in DNA: TGTGCCAGCAGTTTTAAGGCGGGGAGCACAGATACGCAGTATTTT.

This sequence joins TRBV6-5 and TRBJ1-1, with 11 bases matching TRBD1. This CDR3 comprises 16 residues. V was pared by 8 bases and J by 0 bases, with 8 bases of the junction left unmatched. In germline, CDR1 is MNHEY, CDR2 SVGAGI. The CDR3 region has the DNA TGTGCCAGCTCCTTCGGACAGGGGGCGCTGAACACTGAAGCTTTCTTT. It translates to CASSFGQGALNTEAFF.

This clonotype was found a few times. The chain couples TRBV6-2 or TRBV6-3 to TRBJ1-2; the D gene is possibly TRBD1 (5 bases). The CDR3 length is 13 residues. Trimming took off 7 bases at V and 4 bases at J, with 13 bases between the two ends. Germline V CDR1 and CDR2: MNHEY, SVGEGT. The CDR3: CASTRDESYGYTF. CDR3 DNA sequence: TGTGCCAGCACCAGGGACGAATCCTATGGCTACACCTTC.

This clonotype has a count of ten or more. V and J are TRBV6-5 and TRBJ2-7; a possible D gene is TRBD1 (5 bases). The CDR3 length is 15 residues. V shed 0 bases and J shed 3 bases, with 12 bases lying between them. CDR1 is MNHEY, CDR2 SVGAGI, per germline. The CDR3: CASSYSARGVYEQYF. CDR3 DNA: TGTGCCAGCAGTTACTCCGCAAGGGGTGTCTACGAGCAGTACTTC.

In this sample, this clonotype turned up many times. The gene calls are TRBV27 and TRBJ2-3; no clear D gene. The V and J ends lost 1 base and 4 bases respectively, with 6 bases between them. Germline V gene lookup returns CDR1 MNHEY and CDR2 SMNVEV (reference sequence). CDR3 length: 13 residues. Here the CDR3 reads CASSLYWADTQYF. As DNA, the CDR3 is TGTGCCAGCAGTTTATATTGGGCAGATACGCAGTATTTT.

This clonotype was counted many times. This rearrangement joins TRBV5-1 to TRBJ2-6; D gene unclear. Trimming stripped 4 bases from V and 2 bases from J, with 10 bases between. CDR3 length: 15 amino acids. Germline CDR1 and CDR2: SGHRS and YFSETQ. CDR3: CASSPAGPGANVLTF. Here the CDR3 DNA reads TGCGCCAGCAGCCCCGCCGGACCTGGGGCCAACGTCCTGACTTTC.

This clonotype was seen more than once but under ten times. The rearrangement uses TRBV20-1 and TRBJ2-7; D call uncertain. The CDR3 is made up of 10 amino acids. Germline V lookup: CDR1 DFQATT, CDR2 SNEGSKA (reference sequence). The V gene lost 3 bases and the J gene lost 5 bases, with 5 bases spanning the gap. CDR3 residues: CSASRDEQYF. For the CDR3, the DNA is TGCAGTGCTAGTAGAGACGAGCAGTACTTC.

This clonotype was detected only a few times. This sequence joins TRBV4-3 and TRBJ1-6; possibly TRBD1 for D (5 bases). The CDR3 has 15 residues. Looked up from germline, CDR1 is LGHNA and CDR2 is YSLEER. Deletions cut 0 bases from V and 5 bases from J, with 8 bases between. DNA for the CDR3: TGCGCCAGCAGCCAAGATCTGACAGATAATTCACCCCTCCACTTT. Its protein is CASSQDLTDNSPLHF.

This clonotype was seen at least ten times. The rearrangement joins TRBV2 to TRBJ2-7; D possibly corresponds to TRBD1 (6 bases). This CDR3 is built from 16 residues. Trimming left V 1 base short and J 2 bases short, with 15 bases between. Per the germline V gene, CDR1 is SNHLY and CDR2 is FYNNEI. The CDR3 nucleotides are TGTGCCAGCAGTGAAGGTGTAGGCAGGGACACCTACGAGCAGTACTTC. This gives the protein CASSEGVGRDTYEQYF.

The chain joins TRBV7-9 to TRBJ2-3, with 13 bases that match TRBD2. This CDR3 has 16 residues. Germline V gene data show CDR1 as SEHNR and CDR2 as FQNEAQ (reference sequence). V shed 5 bases and J 2 bases; nucleotides not matched to a gene: 4. CDR3 nucleotides: TGTGCCAGCAGCCACGGACTAGCGGGGGCCACAGATACGCAGTATTTT. Translating it yields CASSHGLAGATDTQYF. Supplemented by reference TRBV7-9 and TRBJ2-3, the full variable domain reads DTGVSQNPRHKITKRGQNVTFRCDPISEHNRLYWYRQTLGQGPEFLTYFQNEAQLEKSRLLSDRFSAERPKGSFSTLEIQRTEQGDSAMYLCASSHGLAGATDTQYFGPGTRLTVL.

This clonotype has at least ten counts. The rearrangement joins TRBV7-9 to TRBJ2-7, with D unresolved. This CDR3 is built from 15 residues. From germline, CDR1 is SEHNR and CDR2 FQNEAQ (reference sequence). V was pared by 1 base and J by 2 bases, with 12 bases between. The CDR3 bases are TGTGCCAGCAGCTTAGTTCAGGTCCTGCCCTACGAGCAGTACTTC. It yields the protein CASSLVQVLPYEQYF.

This clonotype has a count of ten or more. Here the CDR3 reads CASSLAPFRGPTDTQYF. CDR3 coding DNA: TGTGCCAGCAGCTTAGCGCCCTTCAGGGGGCCCACAGATACGCAGTATTTT. The rearrangement uses TRBV7-9 and TRBJ2-3; TRBD1 agrees at 8 bases. V gave up 0 bases and J gave up 2 bases; unmatched junction bases: 7. CDR1 and CDR2 (germline): SEHNR, FQNEAQ (reference sequence). This CDR3 has 17 amino acids.

This clonotype was detected a few times. V and J are TRBV11-2 and TRBJ2-5; 10 bases agree with TRBD1. The germline CDR1 and CDR2 sequences are SGHAT and FQNNGV. V trimming: 5 bases; J trimming: 3 bases; junction bases outside the gene matches: 6. The CDR3 spans 15 residues. The CDR3 DNA reads as TGTGCCAGCAGCAGGACAGGGGGGGTGGAAGAGACCCAGTACTTC. Protein product: CASSRTGGVEETQYF.

The table lists this clonotype with a few counts. The chain joins TRBV4-1 to TRBJ1-4, with a tentative D call TRBD1 (6 bases). Germline CDR1 is MGHRA and CDR2 is YSYEKL. This CDR3 is 15 amino acids long. The ends were cut back, 5 bases at V and 0 bases at J, with 10 bases in the middle. CDR3 coding DNA: TGCGCCAGCAGCAAACAGGGTACAACTAATGAAAAACTGTTTTTT. Translated: CASSKQGTTNEKLFF.

The chain links TRBV20-1 to TRBJ2-7; 7 positions agree with TRBD1. The CDR3 is 14 residues long. V lost 0 bases, J lost 7 bases, and 9 bases stayed unmatched. Germline CDR1 reads DFQATT; CDR2 reads SNEGSKA (reference sequence). CDR3 DNA sequence: TGCAGTGCTAGAGAAGTAGGGGGCGGCGTAGAGCAGTACTTC. It translates to CSAREVGGGVEQYF.

This clonotype was counted only a few times. The chain employs TRBV12-5 and TRBJ2-3; tentatively, D is TRBD2 (6 bases). The CDR3 contains 16 residues. Trimming removed 5 bases from V and 0 bases from J, with 15 bases in between. Germline V lookup: CDR1 LGHNT, CDR2 FRNRAP. For the CDR3, the DNA is TGTGCTAGTGGTACGGGGACTCTCGCTAGCACAGATACGCAGTATTTT. Its translation: CASGTGTLASTDTQYF.

This clonotype was seen a few times. The V call is TRBV6-2 or TRBV6-3, the J call TRBJ1-5; 8 bases are a match to TRBD1. This CDR3 spans 16 amino acids. The junction had 12 bases not matched to a gene; V was cut back by 4 bases and J by 7 bases. Germline CDR1 MNHEY, CDR2 SVGEGT. The CDR3 DNA is TGTGCCAGCAGTTTCGAATGGGACAGGTTGGACCAGCCCCAGCATTTT. Translating it yields CASSFEWDRLDQPQHF.

This rearrangement joins TRBV4-2 to TRBJ2-7; D call uncertain. Trimming removed 2 bases at V and 9 bases at J, with 11 bases between. Germline assignment: CDR1 LGHNA and CDR2 YNFKEQ. CDR3 size: 12 residues. The CDR3 nucleotides are TGTGCCAGCAGCCAATCAAGTTCAGGGCAGTACTTC. It yields the protein CASSQSSSGQYF.

This clonotype appeared many times. The chain has TRBV12-3 or TRBV12-4 and TRBJ1-5; D gene uncertain. The CDR3 is made up of 13 amino acids. Trimming removed 2 bases from V and 11 bases from J, with 13 bases in between. The DNA for the CDR3 is TGTGCCAGCAGTTTAAGCGGTCCGCGGGCCCAGCATTTT. Amino acid sequence: CASSLSGPRAQHF.

This clonotype was counted ten times or more. Here the CDR3 DNA reads TGTGCCACCAGTGATTCCCGGGACGGTAGCACAGATACGCAGTATTTT. This gives the protein CATSDSRDGSTDTQYF. This chain uses TRBV24-1 with TRBJ2-3; D may correspond to TRBD1 or TRBD2 (5 bases each). The V end lost 2 bases, the J end lost 0 bases, and 11 bases lay between the germline ends. CDR1 KGHDR and CDR2 SFDVKD come from the germline V gene. This CDR3 is built from 16 residues.

The sample holds a few counts of this clonotype. The chain uses TRBV6-2 or TRBV6-3 and TRBJ1-6; D gene ambiguous. V was cut by 4 bases and J by 10 bases, with 20 bases left in between. Germline V gene data show CDR1 as MNHEY and CDR2 as SVGEGT. The CDR3 is 16 amino acids. DNA for the CDR3: TGTGCCAGCAGTTTGTTGGTCCGAAGCTTGGACTCACCCCTCCACTTT. Protein: CASSLLVRSLDSPLHF.

The gene calls are TRBV10-3 and TRBJ2-7; possibly TRBD2 for D (5 bases). The CDR3 runs 15 residues. Trimming took off 4 bases at V and 0 bases at J, with 13 bases between the two ends. Looked up from germline, CDR1 is ENHRY and CDR2 is SYGVKD. In nucleotides, the CDR3 is TGTGCCATCAGTGGTGAAGCGGTAACCTCCTACGAGCAGTACTTC. Translated, it gives CAISGEAVTSYEQYF.

On this clonotype: Given a much more abundant clone one base away, this may be a read error. The chain recombines TRBV6-6 with TRBJ2-7; possible D gene TRBD1, 5 bases. The CDR3 spans 13 residues. V dropped 6 bases and J dropped 0 bases, with 9 bases sitting between them. Germline values: CDR1 MNHNY, CDR2 SVGAGI (reference sequence). The CDR3: CASSSDNSYEQYF. The CDR3 DNA is TGTGCCAGCAGCTCGGACAACTCCTACGAGCAGTACTTC.